This TCR beta chain was obtained from a study of blood T cell repertoires in COVID-19. Study in general: COVID-19 samples, acute and convalescent, were from the United States, Italy and Spain.

Assay: immunoSEQ multiplex PCR; the TCRdb copy retains only in-frame clones and omits some. The data hold some 190,000 clones, with around four fifths observed a single time. Trimming took 2 bases from V and 5 from J, leaving 12 bases between them. The CDR3 covers 13 residues. Germline V gene sequence: CDR1 SQVTM, CDR2 ANQGSEA. The TCR was taken from a human donor in a cohort sampled during active COVID-19. The sequenced sample was peripheral blood. This rearrangement joins TRBV29-1 to TRBJ1-1, with a weak D call TRBD1 (6 bases). For the CDR3, the DNA is TGCAGCGTTGAAACAGGGAGAGGGACTGAAGCTTTCTTT. This sequence encodes CSVETGRGTEAFF. The entire variable domain, with the rest obtained from reference TRBV29-1 and TRBJ1-1, is as follows: SAVISQKPSRDICQRGTSLTIQCQVDSQVTMMFWYRQQPGQSLTLIATANQGSEATYESGFVIDKFPISRPNLTFSTLTVSNMSPEDSSIYLCSVETGRGTEAFFGQGTRLTVV.